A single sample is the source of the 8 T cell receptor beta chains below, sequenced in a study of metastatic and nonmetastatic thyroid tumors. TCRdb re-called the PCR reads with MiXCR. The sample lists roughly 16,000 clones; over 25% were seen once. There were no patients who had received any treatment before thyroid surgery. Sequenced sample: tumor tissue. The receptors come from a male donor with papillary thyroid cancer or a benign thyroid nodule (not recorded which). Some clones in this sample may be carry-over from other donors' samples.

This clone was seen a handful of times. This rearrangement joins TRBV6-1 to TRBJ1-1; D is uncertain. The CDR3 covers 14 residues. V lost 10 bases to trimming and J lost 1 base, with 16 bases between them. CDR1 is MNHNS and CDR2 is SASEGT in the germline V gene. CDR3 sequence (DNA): TGTGCCACCCTTGACGGCTCGAGGAACACTGAAGCTTTCTTT. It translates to CATLDGSRNTEAFF.

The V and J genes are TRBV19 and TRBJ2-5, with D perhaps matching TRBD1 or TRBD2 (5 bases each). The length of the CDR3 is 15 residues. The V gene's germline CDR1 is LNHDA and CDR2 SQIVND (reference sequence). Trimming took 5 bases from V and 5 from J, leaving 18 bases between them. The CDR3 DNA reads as TGTGCCAGTAGTCCCAGGGCCCACCGGGGTGAGACCCAGTACTTC. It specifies CASSPRAHRGETQYF.

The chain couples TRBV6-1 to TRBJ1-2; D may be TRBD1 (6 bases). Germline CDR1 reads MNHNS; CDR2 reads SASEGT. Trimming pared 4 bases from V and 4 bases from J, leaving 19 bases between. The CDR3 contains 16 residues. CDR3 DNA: TGTGCCAGCAGTGCTCGACAGGTCCCAGGTGGCTATGGCTACACCTTC. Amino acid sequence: CASSARQVPGGYGYTF.

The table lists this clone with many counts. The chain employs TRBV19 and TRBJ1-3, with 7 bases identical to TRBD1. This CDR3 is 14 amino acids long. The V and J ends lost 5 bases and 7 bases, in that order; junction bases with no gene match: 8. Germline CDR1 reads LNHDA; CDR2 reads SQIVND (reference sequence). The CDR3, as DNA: TGTGCCAGTAGTTCCGACAGGGTGAGGAACACCATATATTTT. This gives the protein CASSSDRVRNTIYF.

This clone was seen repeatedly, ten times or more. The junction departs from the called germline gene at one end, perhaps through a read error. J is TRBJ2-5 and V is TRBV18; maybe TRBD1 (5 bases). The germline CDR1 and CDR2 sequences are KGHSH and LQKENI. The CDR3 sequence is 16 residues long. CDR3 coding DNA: TGTGCCAGCTCCCCACAGGCAGACCGGGCTCAAGAGACCCAGTACTTC. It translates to CASSPQADRAQETQYF.

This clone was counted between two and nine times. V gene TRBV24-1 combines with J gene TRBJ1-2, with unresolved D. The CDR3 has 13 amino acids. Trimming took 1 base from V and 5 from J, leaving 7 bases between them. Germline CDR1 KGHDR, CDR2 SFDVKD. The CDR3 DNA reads TGTGCCACCAGTGATTTTTCCGGTTATGGCTACACCTTC. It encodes CATSDFSGYGYTF.

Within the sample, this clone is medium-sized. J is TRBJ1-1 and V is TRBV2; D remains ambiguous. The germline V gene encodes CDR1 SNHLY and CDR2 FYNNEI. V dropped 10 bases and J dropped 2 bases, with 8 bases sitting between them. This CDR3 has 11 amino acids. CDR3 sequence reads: CATQQNTEAFF. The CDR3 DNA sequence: TGTGCCACACAGCAAAACACTGAAGCTTTCTTT.

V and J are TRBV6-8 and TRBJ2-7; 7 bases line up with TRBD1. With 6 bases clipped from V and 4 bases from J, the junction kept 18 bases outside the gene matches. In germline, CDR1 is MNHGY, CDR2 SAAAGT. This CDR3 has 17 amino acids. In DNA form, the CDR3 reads TGTGCCAGCAGCACCACCCTGACGACAGGGTGGATATACGAGCAGTACTTC. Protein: CASSTTLTTGWIYEQYF.